This T cell receptor beta chain appears in the sequencing data of a study of molecular identifiers for immune sequencing clone quantification. About the study: Five portions were made in replicates from RNA of around 20,000 or 100,000 naive CD8 cells, and four underwent sequencing.

Via MiXCR, TCRdb re-called the PCR reads, giving one row per CDR3 protein. This sample carries some 320,000 distinct CDR3 sequences, over 20% of them seen once, and the ten largest clones take 0.7% to 0.95%. This clonotype has just a few counts. The junction departs from germline at one end; a sequencing error may be responsible. Sorting isolated naive CD8 T cells as CD8+CD4-CCR7+CD45RA+ events. This CDR3 comprises 18 residues. Germline V lookup: CDR1 SGHVS, CDR2 FNYEAQ. The sequence was collected from a human donor in good health. Some libraries in this study had Jurkat cell RNA spiked in. The V gene is TRBV7-6, the J gene TRBJ2-4; 15 positions agree with TRBD2. Sequenced sample: naive CD8+ T cells from blood, with Jurkat cell RNA spiked in. The subset: FACS-sorted CD8+CD4-CCR7+CD45RA+ naive T cells. The CDR3 protein is CASSPGLAGGVAKNIRYF. CDR3 bases: TGTGCCAGCAGCCCGGGACTAGCGGGGGGAGTAGCCAAAAACATTCGGTACTTC.